The 16 T cell receptor beta chains presented below share a single source sample, sequenced in a study of T cell responses to AZD1222 COVID-19 vaccine. The repertoire was sequenced with immunoSEQ multiplex PCR; TCRdb's copy has only in-frame clones and lacks some. The repertoire holds about 97,000 clones, with just over 85% as singletons. This specimen consisted of peripheral blood, obtained on day 0 of AZD1222 vaccination. These TCRs come from an adult in good health.

The genes are TRBV15 and TRBJ2-7; 9 positions match TRBD2. CDR3 length: 15 amino acids. J lost 7 bases, V lost 4 bases, and 11 bases had no gene match. Germline V gene sequence: CDR1 LNHNV, CDR2 YYDKDF (reference sequence). CDR3 in amino acids: CATSTRLAAIGEQYF. In nucleotides, the CDR3 is TGTGCCACCAGCACGCGACTAGCGGCCATCGGTGAGCAGTACTTC.

CDR3 amino acids: CATVYYNEQFF. The CDR3 nucleotides are TGTGCCACCGTATACTACAATGAGCAGTTCTTC. The rearrangement links TRBV6-6 to TRBJ2-1; D not certain. V dropped 10 bases and J dropped 3 bases, with 7 bases sitting between them. Germline loops: CDR1 MNHNY, CDR2 SVGAGI (reference sequence). This CDR3 spans 11 amino acids.

CDR3 in amino acids: CASSLGEAEAFF. CDR3 nucleotide sequence: TGTGCCAGCAGCTTAGGGGAGGCCGAAGCTTTCTTT. This chain links TRBV5-6 with TRBJ1-1; D is perhaps TRBD1 (5 bases). V was pared by 2 bases and J by 8 bases, with 10 bases between. The length of the CDR3 is 12 residues. Germline lookup yields CDR1 SGHDT and CDR2 YYEEEE.

The table lists this clone with a count of one. The chain recombines TRBV7-2 with TRBJ1-1; no reliable D call. This CDR3 region has 14 residues. The V end lost 4 bases, the J end lost 4 bases, and 13 bases lay between the germline ends. Germline CDR1 reads SGHTA; CDR2 reads FQGNSA. This CDR3 is CASSSTLVGTEAFF. DNA of the CDR3: TGTGCCAGCAGCTCGACTCTCGTAGGCACTGAAGCTTTCTTT. The full variable domain, its missing parts supplied by reference TRBV7-2 and TRBJ1-1, is GAGVSQSPSNKVTEKGKDVELRCDPISGHTALYWYRQSLGQGLEFLIYFQGNSAPDKSGLPSDRFSAERTGGSVSTLTIQRTQQEDSAVYLCASSSTLVGTEAFFGQGTRLTVV.

The chain recombines TRBV19 with TRBJ1-5, with TRBD1 identical over 7 bases. This CDR3 region has 15 residues. V shed 4 bases and J 1 base; nucleotides not matched to a gene: 4. Germline CDR1 LNHDA, CDR2 SQIVND (reference sequence). The CDR3 DNA is TGTGCCAGTAGTAGGAGACAGGGCAGCAATCAGCCCCAGCATTTT. It codes for CASSRRQGSNQPQHF.

The V call is TRBV6-1, the J call TRBJ1-4; TRBD1 might be the D (6 bases). The CDR3 consists of 15 residues. Germline CDR1 reads MNHNS; CDR2 reads SASEGT. Trimming pared 0 bases from V and 7 bases from J, leaving 12 bases between. The CDR3 sequence: CASSEAGGLGEKLFF. CDR3 sequence (DNA): TGTGCCAGCAGTGAAGCGGGGGGGCTTGGTGAAAAACTGTTTTTT.

The chain combines TRBV27 with TRBJ2-7; TRBD2 is a possible D gene (6 bases). Germline-derived CDR1 and CDR2 are MNHEY and SMNVEV (reference sequence). V dropped 1 base and J dropped 0 bases, with 13 bases sitting between them. This CDR3 comprises 16 residues. CDR3 residues: CASSLYERASSYEQYF. The CDR3 DNA is TGTGCCAGCAGTTTATACGAGCGGGCGAGCTCCTACGAGCAGTACTTC.

This sequence joins TRBV27 and TRBJ1-5; the D is unclear. Between the trimmed V and J ends, which lost 4 bases and 7 bases, there was a span of 8 bases. This CDR3 contains 12 residues. Germline V gene sequence: CDR1 MNHEY, CDR2 SMNVEV (reference sequence). The CDR3 loop is CASSSGRQPQHF. The CDR3, as DNA: TGTGCCAGCAGTTCAGGACGGCAGCCCCAGCATTTT.

J is TRBJ1-2 and V is TRBV27; D is possibly TRBD1 (6 bases). The ends were cut back, 6 bases at V and 1 base at J, with 15 bases in the middle. The CDR3 spans 15 residues. Germline V gene data show CDR1 as MNHEY and CDR2 as SMNVEV (reference sequence). The CDR3 region is CASSPGQLINYGYTF. The CDR3, as DNA: TGTGCCAGCAGCCCCGGACAGTTGATTAACTATGGCTACACCTTC.

The chain links TRBV19 to TRBJ1-1; D gene uncertain. This CDR3 contains 14 residues. CDR1 and CDR2 from the germline V gene are LNHDA and SQIVND (reference sequence). The V end lost 3 bases, the J end lost 5 bases, and 13 bases lay between the germline ends. The CDR3 bases are TGTGCCAGTAGTATGCAGGCTATTGGGACTGAAGCTTTCTTT. It yields the protein CASSMQAIGTEAFF. Filled out from reference TRBV19 and TRBJ1-1, the complete variable domain reads DGGITQSPKYLFRKEGQNVTLSCEQNLNHDAMYWYRQDPGQGLRLIYYSQIVNDFQKGDIAEGYSVSREKKESFPLTVTSAQKNPTAFYLCASSMQAIGTEAFFGQGTRLTVV.

The rearrangement links TRBV20-1 to TRBJ1-1; TRBD1 might be the D (6 bases). CDR3 length equals 16 residues. The germline V gene has CDR1 DFQATT and CDR2 SNEGSKA (reference sequence). The V end was cut by 3 bases, the J end by 1 base, with 18 bases between. The CDR3 loop is CSASRPGASKNTEAFF. The CDR3 nucleotides are TGCAGTGCTAGTCGGCCGGGGGCCAGTAAGAACACTGAAGCTTTCTTT.

J is TRBJ1-2 and V is TRBV9; TRBD1 agrees at 9 bases. Looked up from germline, CDR1 is SGDLS and CDR2 is YYNGEE. With V trimmed by 3 bases and J by 4 bases, 7 bases remained unmatched. The CDR3 sequence is 15 residues long. CDR3 in amino acids: CASSARTGDSYGYTF. CDR3 nucleotide sequence: TGTGCCAGCAGCGCCCGGACAGGGGACAGCTATGGCTACACCTTC.

The genes are TRBV19 and TRBJ1-5; D possibly corresponds to TRBD1 (5 bases). The CDR3 is 13 amino acids. Germline CDR1 and CDR2: LNHDA and SQIVND (reference sequence). The V and J ends lost 8 bases and 7 bases respectively, with 15 bases between them. This CDR3 reads CASSRTFLQPQHF. The CDR3 DNA sequence: TGTGCCAGTTCCCGGACATTCCTACAGCCCCAGCATTTT.

In DNA, the CDR3 is TGCGCCAGCAGCTTGAGGGTTCTGGGCACTGAAGCTTTCTTT. This translates into CASSLRVLGTEAFF. This chain links TRBV5-1 with TRBJ1-1; unclear D gene. V was clipped by 1 base and J by 4 bases, with 11 bases between them. CDR3 length equals 14 residues. The V gene's germline CDR1 is SGHRS and CDR2 YFSETQ.

The chain links TRBV28 to TRBJ1-1; D remains unclear. Looked up from germline, CDR1 is MDHEN and CDR2 is SYDVKM. The CDR3 is made up of 12 amino acids. The V end was cut by 3 bases, the J end by 8 bases, with 10 bases between. As DNA, the CDR3 is TGTGCCAGCAGTTTGGCGGGATACGAAGCTTTCTTT. Residues: CASSLAGYEAFF.

This clone was recorded once. The chain combines TRBV27 with TRBJ2-3, with 10 bases identical to TRBD2. CDR1 and CDR2 (germline): MNHEY, SMNVEV (reference sequence). V lost 5 bases to trimming and J lost 2 bases; unmatched junction nucleotides: 10. The CDR3 runs 17 residues. The CDR3 sequence: CASSPLWTSGFTDTQYF. The CDR3 nucleotides are TGTGCCAGCAGTCCCCTTTGGACTAGCGGCTTCACAGATACGCAGTATTTT.